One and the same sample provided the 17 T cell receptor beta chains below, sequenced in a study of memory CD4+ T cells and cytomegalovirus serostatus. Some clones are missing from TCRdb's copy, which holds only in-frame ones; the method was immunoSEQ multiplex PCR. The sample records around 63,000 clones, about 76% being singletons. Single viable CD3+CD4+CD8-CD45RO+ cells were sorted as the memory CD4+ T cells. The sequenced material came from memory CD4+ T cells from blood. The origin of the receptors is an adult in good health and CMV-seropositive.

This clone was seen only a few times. CDR3 loop: CASSQPGGQESQPQHF. As DNA, the CDR3 is TGTGCCAGCAGCCAGCCCGGCGGGCAGGAAAGTCAGCCCCAGCATTTT. The gene calls are TRBV4-2 and TRBJ1-5; D gene unclear. V dropped 3 bases and J dropped 6 bases, with 18 bases sitting between them. Germline CDR1 is LGHNA and CDR2 is YNFKEQ. The CDR3 has 16 amino acids.

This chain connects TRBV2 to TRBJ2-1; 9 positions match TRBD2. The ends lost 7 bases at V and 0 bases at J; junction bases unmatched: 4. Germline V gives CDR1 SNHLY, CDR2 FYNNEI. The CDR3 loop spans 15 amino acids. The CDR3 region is CASTQRGDSYNEQFF. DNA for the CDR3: TGTGCCAGCACTCAGCGGGGGGACTCCTACAATGAGCAGTTCTTC.

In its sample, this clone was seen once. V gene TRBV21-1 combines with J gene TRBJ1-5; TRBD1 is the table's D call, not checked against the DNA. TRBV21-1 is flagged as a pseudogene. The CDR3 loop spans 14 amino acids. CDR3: CASSIVQGDQPQHF. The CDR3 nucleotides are TGTGCCAGCAGCATAGTCCAGGGCGATCAGCCCCAGCATTTT.

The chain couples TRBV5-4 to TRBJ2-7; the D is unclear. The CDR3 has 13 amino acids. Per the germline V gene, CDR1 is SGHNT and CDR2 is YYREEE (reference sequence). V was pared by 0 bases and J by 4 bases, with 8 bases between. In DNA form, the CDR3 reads TGTGCCAGCAGCTTGGCCAAGGGTTACGAGCAGTACTTC. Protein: CASSLAKGYEQYF.

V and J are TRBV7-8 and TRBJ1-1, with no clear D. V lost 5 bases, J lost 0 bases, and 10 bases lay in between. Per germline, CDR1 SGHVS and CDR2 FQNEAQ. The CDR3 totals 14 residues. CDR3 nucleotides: TGTGCCAGCAGCGAAGGAATTGTGAACACTGAAGCTTTCTTT. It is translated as CASSEGIVNTEAFF.

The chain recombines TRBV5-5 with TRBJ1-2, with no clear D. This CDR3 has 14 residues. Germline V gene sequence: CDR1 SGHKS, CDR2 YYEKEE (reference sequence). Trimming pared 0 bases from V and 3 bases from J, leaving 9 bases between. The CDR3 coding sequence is TGTGCCAGCAGCTTGGAACCGACGGACTATGGCTACACCTTC. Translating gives CASSLEPTDYGYTF. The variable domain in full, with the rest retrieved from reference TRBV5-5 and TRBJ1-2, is DAGVTQSPTHLIKTRGQQVTLRCSPISGHKSVSWYQQVLGQGPQFIFQYYEKEERGRGNFPDRFSARQFPNYSSELNVNALLLGDSALYLCASSLEPTDYGYTFGSGTRLTVV.

This CDR3 reads CASSPGQGEGKLFF. The CDR3 DNA reads as TGTGCCAGCAGCCCCGGACAGGGGGAAGGAAAACTGTTTTTT. The rearrangement links TRBV7-2 to TRBJ1-4; the match to TRBD1 covers 10 bases. Germline CDR1 is SGHTA and CDR2 is FQGNSA. J gave up 10 bases and V 5 bases, and 7 bases lay outside the gene matches. The CDR3 has 14 residues. Supplemented by reference TRBV7-2 and TRBJ1-4, the full variable domain reads GAGVSQSPSNKVTEKGKDVELRCDPISGHTALYWYRQSLGQGLEFLIYFQGNSAPDKSGLPSDRFSAERTGGSVSTLTIQRTQQEDSAVYLCASSPGQGEGKLFFGSGTQLSVL.

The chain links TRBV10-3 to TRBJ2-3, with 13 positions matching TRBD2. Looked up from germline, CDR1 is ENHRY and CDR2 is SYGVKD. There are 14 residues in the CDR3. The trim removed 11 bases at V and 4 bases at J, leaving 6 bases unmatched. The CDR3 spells CAARTSGSSDTQYF. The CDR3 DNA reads TGTGCCGCCAGGACTAGCGGGAGCTCAGATACGCAGTATTTT.

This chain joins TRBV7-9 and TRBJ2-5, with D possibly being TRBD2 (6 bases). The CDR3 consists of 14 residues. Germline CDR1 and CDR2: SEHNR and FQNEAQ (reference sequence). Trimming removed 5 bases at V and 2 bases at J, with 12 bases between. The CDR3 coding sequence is TGTGCCAGCAGCCCCGGGACTTCGCAAGAGACCCAGTACTTC. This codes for CASSPGTSQETQYF.

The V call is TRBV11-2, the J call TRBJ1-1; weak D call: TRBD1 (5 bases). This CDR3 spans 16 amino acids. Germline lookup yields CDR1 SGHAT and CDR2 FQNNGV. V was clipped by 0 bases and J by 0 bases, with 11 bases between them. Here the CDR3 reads CASSLEWGRVNTEAFF. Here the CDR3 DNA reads TGTGCCAGCAGCTTAGAATGGGGCAGGGTGAACACTGAAGCTTTCTTT.

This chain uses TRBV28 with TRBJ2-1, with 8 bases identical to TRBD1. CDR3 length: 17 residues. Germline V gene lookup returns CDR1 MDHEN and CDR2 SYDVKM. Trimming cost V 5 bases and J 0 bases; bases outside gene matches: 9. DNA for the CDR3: TGTGCCAGCAGTCTTGCGAGGGGACAGGTCTCCTACAATGAGCAGTTCTTC. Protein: CASSLARGQVSYNEQFF.

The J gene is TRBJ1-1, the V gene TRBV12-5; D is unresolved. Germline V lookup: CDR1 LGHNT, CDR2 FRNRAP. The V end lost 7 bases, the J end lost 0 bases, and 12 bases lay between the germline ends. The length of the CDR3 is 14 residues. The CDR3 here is CASAGGLLNTEAFF. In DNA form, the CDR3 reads TGTGCTAGTGCCGGAGGGCTCTTGAACACTGAAGCTTTCTTT.

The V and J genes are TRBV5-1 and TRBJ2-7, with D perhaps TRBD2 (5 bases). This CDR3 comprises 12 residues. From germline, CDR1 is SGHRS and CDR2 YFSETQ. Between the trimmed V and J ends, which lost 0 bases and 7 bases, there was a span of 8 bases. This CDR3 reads CASSLDREEQYF. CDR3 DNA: TGCGCCAGCAGCTTGGATAGGGAGGAGCAGTACTTC.

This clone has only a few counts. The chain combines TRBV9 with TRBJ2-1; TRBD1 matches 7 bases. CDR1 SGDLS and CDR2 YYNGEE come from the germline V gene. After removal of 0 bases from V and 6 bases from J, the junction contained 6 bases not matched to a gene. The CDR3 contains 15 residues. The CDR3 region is CASSVVGTVVNEQFF. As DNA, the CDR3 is TGTGCCAGCAGCGTAGTGGGGACAGTCGTCAATGAGCAGTTCTTC.

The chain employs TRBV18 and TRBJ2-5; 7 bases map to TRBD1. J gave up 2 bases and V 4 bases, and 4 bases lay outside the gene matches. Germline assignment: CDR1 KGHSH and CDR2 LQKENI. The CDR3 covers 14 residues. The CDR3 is CASSLGTEQETQYF. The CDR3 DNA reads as TGTGCCAGCTCACTTGGGACAGAGCAAGAGACCCAGTACTTC.

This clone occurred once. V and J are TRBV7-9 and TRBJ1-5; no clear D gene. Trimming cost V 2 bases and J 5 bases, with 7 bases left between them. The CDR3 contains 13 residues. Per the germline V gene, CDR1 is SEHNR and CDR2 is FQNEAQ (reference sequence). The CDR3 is CASSLTSHQPQHF. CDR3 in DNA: TGTGCCAGCAGCTTAACCAGCCATCAGCCCCAGCATTTT.

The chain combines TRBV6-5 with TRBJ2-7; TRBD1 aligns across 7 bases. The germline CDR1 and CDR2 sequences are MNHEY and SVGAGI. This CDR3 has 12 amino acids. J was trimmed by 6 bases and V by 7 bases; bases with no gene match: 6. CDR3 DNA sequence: TGTGCCAGCAACAGGGGAAGGGGCGAGCAGTACTTC. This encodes CASNRGRGEQYF.